This entry features one TCR beta chain sequence. The antigen is undetermined. Sequencing was performed with immunoSEQ multiplex PCR; in TCRdb, only in-frame clones are kept and a portion is missing. The sample lists tens of thousands of clones; approximately 91% were seen once. The data derive from a study of OX40 agonist ivuxolimab in advanced cancers. Background on the study: The group had a mean age of 60 years, ranged from roughly 23 to 90, and was around 86% male.

Study observations and caveats: People who partly responded at 0.1-3.0 mg/kg had some of the least clonal expansion seen. CD8+ T cells showed, on average, more clonal expansion than CD4+ cells.

This CDR3 region has 18 residues. Germline V gives CDR1 MNHEY, CDR2 SMNVEV (reference sequence). Trimming removed 5 bases from V and 0 bases from J; junction bases left unmatched: 12. Peripheral blood came from all dose cohorts at three timepoints. The chain couples TRBV27 to TRBJ2-3; 9 bases align to TRBD2. The source of this sequence is an adult with an advanced solid tumor such as melanoma, head and neck, liver or kidney cancer. This specimen was CD4+ or CD8+ T cells sorted from blood, taken in a trial of the OX40 agonist ivuxolimab. The CDR3 DNA sequence: TGTGCCAGCAGTCTCCCGAACACTGGACTAGCGAGCACAGATACGCAGTATTTT. It is translated as CASSLPNTGLASTDTQYF.